These 30 T cell receptor beta chains originate from one sample sequenced in a study of control samples from healthy donors and cancer patients. TCRdb's table, derived via immunoSEQ multiplex PCR, lists solely in-frame clones and lacks some. The sample records tens of thousands of clones, about 91% being singletons. The specimen sequenced was blood. These receptors all come from a man aged 45-65 years in good health.

The chain combines TRBV29-1 with TRBJ1-2; a weak D match, TRBD1 (6 bases). CDR1 and CDR2 from the germline V gene are SQVTM and ANQGSEA. V dropped 3 bases and J dropped 6 bases, with 14 bases sitting between them. This CDR3 has 13 amino acids. CDR3 sequence: CSVEFGGGHGYTF. The CDR3 DNA reads TGCAGCGTTGAGTTTGGAGGGGGGCATGGCTACACCTTC.

The chain has TRBV5-1 and TRBJ1-2; TRBD1 is a possible D gene (6 bases). V was cut by 3 bases and J by 0 bases, with 15 bases left in between. Per germline, CDR1 SGHRS and CDR2 YFSETQ. The CDR3 consists of 16 residues. The DNA for the CDR3 is TGCGCCAGCAGCTCTCAGGGGACCTTAACTAACTATGGCTACACCTTC. Translated: CASSSQGTLTNYGYTF.

This chain links TRBV5-1 with TRBJ2-1, with 9 bases fitting TRBD1. V gave up 5 bases and J gave up 3 bases; unmatched junction bases: 3. There are 14 residues in the CDR3. Germline loops: CDR1 SGHRS, CDR2 YFSETQ. The CDR3 nucleotides are TGCGCCAGCAGTGGACAGGGGATCTACAATGAGCAGTTCTTC. Its translation: CASSGQGIYNEQFF.

The chain employs TRBV5-1 and TRBJ1-2; 7 positions agree with TRBD1. There are 15 residues in the CDR3. The J segment lost 5 bases and the V segment lost 0 bases, leaving 7 bases of the junction unmatched. From germline, CDR1 is SGHRS and CDR2 YFSETQ. CDR3 loop: CASSLGQGDPYGYTF. The CDR3 DNA follows: TGCGCCAGCAGCTTGGGGCAGGGGGATCCTTATGGCTACACCTTC.

The J gene is TRBJ1-2, the V gene TRBV4-2; TRBD1 might be the D (6 bases). This CDR3 region has 15 residues. The V and J ends lost 1 base and 4 bases respectively, with 13 bases between them. The germline CDR1 and CDR2 sequences are LGHNA and YNFKEQ. CDR3 protein: CASSQGGAFFYGYTF. The CDR3 region has the DNA TGTGCCAGCAGCCAAGGGGGGGCGTTCTTCTATGGCTACACCTTC.

This clone appeared once. V is TRBV29-1 and J is TRBJ1-2; D uncertain. The germline gives CDR1 SQVTM, CDR2 ANQGSEA. V dropped 3 bases and J dropped 2 bases, with 7 bases sitting between them. The CDR3 loop spans 12 amino acids. In DNA form, the CDR3 reads TGCAGCGTTGACCCCCAGAACTATGGCTACACCTTC. It specifies CSVDPQNYGYTF.

V is TRBV7-3 and J is TRBJ1-2; D might be TRBD1 (6 bases). Germline CDR1 is SGHTA and CDR2 is FQGTGA. This CDR3 comprises 13 residues. Trimming took 4 bases from V and 6 from J, leaving 12 bases between them. The CDR3 is CASSSGDRHGYTF. CDR3 nucleotide sequence: TGTGCCAGCAGCTCCGGCGACAGGCATGGCTACACCTTC. The complete variable domain, with remaining parts taken from reference TRBV7-3 and TRBJ1-2, reads GAGVSQTPSNKVTEKGKYVELRCDPISGHTALYWYRQSLGQGPEFLIYFQGTGAADDSGLPNDRFFAVRPEGSVSTLKIQRTERGDSAVYLCASSSGDRHGYTFGSGTRLTVV.

The chain carries TRBV5-5 and TRBJ1-2; D is ambiguous. V shed 0 bases and J shed 0 bases, with 9 bases lying between them. This CDR3 region has 15 residues. Germline CDR1 and CDR2: SGHKS and YYEKEE (reference sequence). The CDR3 here is CASSLALFANYGYTF. In nucleotides, the CDR3 is TGTGCCAGCAGCTTGGCCCTCTTCGCTAACTATGGCTACACCTTC.

The chain links TRBV6-5 to TRBJ2-3, with D perhaps matching TRBD1 (6 bases). Trimming removed 6 bases from V and 3 bases from J, with 16 bases in between. The CDR3 is made up of 15 amino acids. The germline V gene encodes CDR1 MNHEY and CDR2 SVGAGI. The CDR3 DNA is TGTGCCAGCAGGGGGCTGGGGGCGCCGACAGATACGCAGTATTTT. As protein: CASRGLGAPTDTQYF.

The V gene is TRBV27, the J gene TRBJ1-6; D is unresolved. CDR1 and CDR2 from the germline V gene are MNHEY and SMNVEV (reference sequence). V gave up 2 bases and J gave up 3 bases, with 2 bases separating them. The CDR3 is made up of 13 amino acids. The CDR3 DNA sequence: TGTGCCAGCAGTTTAGACTATAATTCACCCCTCCACTTT. As protein: CASSLDYNSPLHF.

This chain uses TRBV11-2 with TRBJ1-1; D is undetermined. This CDR3 has 16 residues. The V and J ends lost 0 bases and 3 bases respectively, with 14 bases between them. Germline values: CDR1 SGHAT, CDR2 FQNNGV. CDR3 nucleotide sequence: TGTGCCAGCAGCTTAGATTTTGATAAGCGGGACACTGAAGCTTTCTTT. Protein sequence: CASSLDFDKRDTEAFF.

This chain uses TRBV6-5 with TRBJ2-7; D is perhaps TRBD1 (5 bases). The ends were cut back, 0 bases at V and 5 bases at J, with 8 bases in the middle. Germline values: CDR1 MNHEY, CDR2 SVGAGI. There are 13 residues in the CDR3. CDR3 in DNA: TGTGCCAGCAGTTACTCCTGGGGCCACGAGCAGTACTTC. Translation gives CASSYSWGHEQYF.

The rearrangement uses TRBV5-1 and TRBJ1-1; a possible D gene is TRBD1 (5 bases). V shed 3 bases and J shed 7 bases, with 10 bases lying between them. There are 12 residues in the CDR3. Germline V gene sequence: CDR1 SGHRS, CDR2 YFSETQ. CDR3 amino acids: CASSWGDSEAFF. DNA of the CDR3: TGCGCCAGCAGCTGGGGAGACAGTGAAGCTTTCTTT. The entire variable domain, with the rest obtained from reference TRBV5-1 and TRBJ1-1, is as follows: KAGVTQTPRYLIKTRGQQVTLSCSPISGHRSVSWYQQTPGQGLQFLFEYFSETQRNKGNFPGRFSGRQFSNSRSEMNVSTLELGDSALYLCASSWGDSEAFFGQGTRLTVV.

This clone came up a few times. The rearrangement links TRBV6-5 to TRBJ1-6; tentative D call: TRBD1 (5 bases). CDR3 length equals 12 residues. CDR1 MNHEY and CDR2 SVGAGI come from the germline V gene. Trimming stripped 6 bases from V and 16 bases from J, with 16 bases between. Here the CDR3 DNA reads TGTGCCAGCAGACAGGACTCTTCTGCTCTCCACTTT. Translated: CASRQDSSALHF.

The chain links TRBV30 to TRBJ2-7; D tentatively reads TRBD1 or TRBD2 (5 bases each). The CDR3 has 10 residues. CDR1 and CDR2 (germline): GTSNPN, SVGIG (reference sequence). Trimming stripped 5 bases from V and 10 bases from J, with 12 bases between. The CDR3 DNA reads as TGTGCCTGGGGGAGTCAGGGACAGTACTTC. This codes for CAWGSQGQYF.

This sequence joins TRBV7-2 and TRBJ2-1; TRBD1 aligns across 11 bases. V lost 2 bases and J lost 14; bases outside the gene matches: 2. Germline CDR1 reads SGHTA; CDR2 reads FQGNSA. The CDR3 is 12 residues long. In DNA, the CDR3 is TGTGCCAGCAGCTTATCGGGACAGGGGGAGTTCTTC. Its translation: CASSLSGQGEFF. Complete variable domain (other parts from reference TRBV7-2 and TRBJ2-1): GAGVSQSPSNKVTEKGKDVELRCDPISGHTALYWYRQSLGQGLEFLIYFQGNSAPDKSGLPSDRFSAERTGGSVSTLTIQRTQQEDSAVYLCASSLSGQGEFFGPGTRLTVL.

This clone has a handful of counts. J is TRBJ1-2 and V is TRBV25-1, with TRBD1 identical over 7 bases. CDR1 MGHDK and CDR2 SYGVNS come from the germline V gene. This CDR3 is built from 15 residues. V shed 6 bases and J 0 bases; nucleotides not matched to a gene: 7. The CDR3 loop is CASSDSGTANYGYTF. In DNA, the CDR3 is TGTGCCAGCAGCGATTCCGGGACAGCTAACTATGGCTACACCTTC.

The gene calls are TRBV6-5 and TRBJ2-3; D ambiguous. The V gene's germline CDR1 is MNHEY and CDR2 SVGAGI. With 2 bases removed from V and 4 bases from J, the gap between germline ends came to 4 bases. CDR3 length equals 12 residues. CDR3 sequence (DNA): TGTGCCAGCAGTTACAGGGCAGATACGCAGTATTTT. This sequence encodes CASSYRADTQYF.

This rearrangement joins TRBV6-5 to TRBJ1-2; 7 nucleotides agree with TRBD1. The V gene end was trimmed by 5 bases and the J gene end by 5 bases; junction bases not matched to a gene: 11. The V gene's germline CDR1 is MNHEY and CDR2 SVGAGI. This CDR3 spans 15 amino acids. In DNA, the CDR3 is TGTGCCAGCAGTCGGCTCCCGGGACAGATATATGGCTACACCTTC. Translated, it gives CASSRLPGQIYGYTF.

This sequence joins TRBV5-1 and TRBJ2-5; 13 bases are shared with TRBD2. V was clipped by 7 bases and J by 5 bases; unmatched bases: 8. Germline loops: CDR1 SGHRS, CDR2 YFSETQ. CDR3 size: 15 residues. CDR3 amino acids: CASSTSGGLGETQYF. CDR3 bases: TGCGCCAGCTCGACTAGCGGGGGGCTGGGGGAGACCCAGTACTTC.

The rearrangement links TRBV10-3 to TRBJ1-2; D is undetermined. CDR1 and CDR2 from the germline V gene are ENHRY and SYGVKD. This CDR3 has 14 residues. Trimming took off 2 bases at V and 2 bases at J, with 9 bases between the two ends. The CDR3 region has the DNA TGTGCCATCAGTGAGCGAGGAGGGAACTATGGCTACACCTTC. Translation: CAISERGGNYGYTF.

The chain links TRBV6-5 to TRBJ1-4; D is uncertain. The CDR3 is 11 amino acids. Germline-derived CDR1 and CDR2 are MNHEY and SVGAGI. V lost 8 bases and J 4 bases, leaving 5 bases between the germline ends. CDR3 bases: TGTGCCAGCGGGGTTAATGAAAAACTGTTTTTT. Translated, it gives CASGVNEKLFF.

The sample holds one count of this clone. CDR3 protein: CASSAGATNTGELFF. CDR3 nucleotides: TGCGCCAGCAGTGCCGGGGCCACGAACACCGGGGAGCTGTTTTTT. This chain joins TRBV5-1 and TRBJ2-2, with D perhaps given as TRBD1 or TRBD2 (5 bases each). CDR1 is SGHRS and CDR2 is YFSETQ in the germline V gene. V shed 5 bases and J shed 0 bases, with 11 bases lying between them. CDR3 length equals 15 residues. Variable domain in full (rest from reference TRBV5-1 and TRBJ2-2): KAGVTQTPRYLIKTRGQQVTLSCSPISGHRSVSWYQQTPGQGLQFLFEYFSETQRNKGNFPGRFSGRQFSNSRSEMNVSTLELGDSALYLCASSAGATNTGELFFGEGSRLTVL.

This chain links TRBV5-8 with TRBJ1-6; D gene uncertain. Trimming stripped 0 bases from V and 6 bases from J, with 13 bases between. CDR1 and CDR2 from the germline V gene are SGHTS and YDEGEE. The CDR3 is 16 residues long. CDR3 region: CASSLGVDSGNSPLHF. In nucleotides, the CDR3 is TGTGCCAGCAGCTTGGGAGTGGACTCTGGTAATTCACCCCTCCACTTT. Full variable domain (remainder filled in from reference TRBV5-8 and TRBJ1-6): EAGVTQSPTHLIKTRGQQATLRCSPISGHTSVYWYQQALGLGLQFLLWYDEGEERNRGNFPPRFSGRQFPNYSSELNVNALELEDSALYLCASSLGVDSGNSPLHFGNGTRLTVT.

This clone was detected only a few times. J is TRBJ1-1 and V is TRBV6-5; 7 bases fit TRBD1. Per germline, CDR1 MNHEY and CDR2 SVGAGI. The CDR3 has 14 residues. The trim removed 8 bases at V and 0 bases at J, leaving 6 bases unmatched. The CDR3, as DNA: TGTGCCAGCCAAGCGACAGGGCTGAACACTGAAGCTTTCTTT. This encodes CASQATGLNTEAFF.

The chain employs TRBV19 and TRBJ1-1; D gene unclear. Per the germline V gene, CDR1 is LNHDA and CDR2 is SQIVND (reference sequence). This CDR3 is built from 14 residues. V was clipped by 1 base and J by 3 bases, with 9 bases between them. The CDR3 sequence: CASSIAQTYTEAFF. In DNA, the CDR3 is TGTGCCAGTAGTATAGCCCAGACCTACACTGAAGCTTTCTTT.

The chain uses TRBV21-1 and TRBJ2-3; the table gives TRBD1 as D, unverified against the DNA. TRBV21-1 is reported as a pseudogene. This CDR3 has 15 residues. The CDR3 loop is CASSNRIHIPDTQYF. CDR3 DNA: TGTGCCAGCAGCAACCGAATACACATCCCAGATACGCAGTATTTT.

This clone occurred once. The V call is TRBV12-5, the J call TRBJ1-5; D uncertain. Germline V CDR1 and CDR2: LGHNT, FRNRAP. V lost 1 base and J lost 1, with 8 bases in between. There are 15 residues in the CDR3. CDR3 in amino acids: CASGLALGSNQPQHF. In DNA form, the CDR3 reads TGTGCTAGTGGTTTGGCCCTCGGGAGCAATCAGCCCCAGCATTTT.

J is TRBJ1-1 and V is TRBV27, with D tentatively TRBD1 (6 bases). V gave up 4 bases and J gave up 1 base, with 16 bases separating them. CDR1 and CDR2 from the germline V gene are MNHEY and SMNVEV (reference sequence). The CDR3 runs 16 residues. As DNA, the CDR3 is TGTGCCAGCAGTTCGGTAACAGGGTACCGGAACACTGAAGCTTTCTTT. Encoded protein: CASSSVTGYRNTEAFF.

The table lists this clone with a count of one. J is TRBJ1-5 and V is TRBV6-2 or TRBV6-3, with 9 bases lining up with TRBD1. Germline CDR1 reads MNHEY; CDR2 reads SVGEGT. The CDR3 contains 19 residues. J lost 1 base, V lost 5 bases, and 15 bases had no gene match. The CDR3 coding sequence is TGTGCCAGCAGTCCGGGTCCCGGGACAGGGAGTGGGAGCAATCAGCCCCAGCATTTT. It specifies CASSPGPGTGSGSNQPQHF.